This TCR beta chain derives from a study of blood T cell repertoires in COVID-19. The wider study: Samples representing acute and convalescent COVID-19 were sourced from the United States, Italy and Spain.

Data came from immunoSEQ multiplex PCR; TCRdb stores just in-frame clones and leaves some out. Among 200,000 or so clones listed, under 85% were seen once. In germline, CDR1 is KGHDR, CDR2 SFDVKD. Trimming took off 9 bases at V and 0 bases at J, with 10 bases between the two ends. This CDR3 spans 14 amino acids. The TCR sequence derives from a woman between 35 and 50 years old with acute or convalescent COVID-19. The sequencing sample was made of peripheral blood. V gene TRBV24-1 combines with J gene TRBJ2-2; D perhaps matches TRBD1 (5 bases). Here the CDR3 reads CATADSSNTGELFF. DNA for the CDR3: TGTGCCACCGCCGACAGCTCGAACACCGGGGAGCTGTTTTTT.